This TCR beta chain was identified in a study of vaccination and CD4 T cells after COVID-19. Whole-study findings and limits: When vaccine-specific clones from convalescent patients were examined, 304 of 307 were spike mono-reactive.

This CDR3 contains 15 residues. J lost 6 bases, V lost 4 bases, and 7 bases had no gene match. The table lists this clonotype with a few counts. Antigen: not known. Sequence data for DNA of cultured CD4+ T cells were generated by the Oncomine TCR Beta short-read assay. TCRdb re-called the PCR reads with MiXCR, one entry per CDR3 protein. The data contain roughly 17,000 distinct CDR3 sequences, about 43% of them singletons. Stated treatment: roughly 11-day PBMC culture with coronavirus spike peptide pools or control peptides (ViraFEST assay). The sample comprised CD4+ T cells from blood, cultured in vitro. This clonotype originated in a human donor who had recovered from COVID-19. The V gene is TRBV12-3 or TRBV12-4, the J gene TRBJ1-5; 9 positions match TRBD1. The CDR3 nucleotides read TGTGCCAGCAGTTCAGGGGACAGGGCCGGTCAGCCCCAGCATTTT. Protein sequence: CASSSGDRAGQPQHF.